These 14 T cell receptor beta chains came from one sample sequenced in a study of Graves' ophthalmopathy and Graves' hyperthyroidism. Amplification targeted the TCR beta CDR3 regions, with RNA transcripts as the source material. An initial RT-PCR round employing HTBI primers preceded a second-round multiplex PCR. TCRdb recomputed calls from the multiplex PCR reads with MiXCR, one row per CDR3 protein. This sample has about 380,000 distinct CDR3 sequences, with 15% found just once. The specimen sequenced was peripheral blood. These receptors were collected from a woman under 30 with stable Graves' hyperthyroidism.

For this clonotype: A junction boundary mismatches the germline segment, possibly from a read error. The chain combines TRBV11-1 with TRBJ2-2; 8 nucleotides align to TRBD1. Germline V gene data show CDR1 as SGHAT and CDR2 as FQDESV (reference sequence). This CDR3 has 16 amino acids. In DNA, the CDR3 is TGTGCCAGCAGCTCGGCCCGGACAGGGCGAACCGGGGAGCTGTCTTTT. It specifies CASSSARTGRTGELSF.

This clonotype was seen many times. The chain is built from TRBV9 and TRBJ2-7; the match to TRBD1 covers 10 bases. The ends lost 4 bases at V and 5 bases at J; junction bases unmatched: 6. Germline-derived CDR1 and CDR2 are SGDLS and YYNGEE. The CDR3 contains 14 residues. The CDR3 is CASSPGQGSHEQYF. CDR3 in DNA: TGTGCCAGCAGCCCGGGACAGGGGTCCCACGAGCAGTACTTC.

This clonotype appeared many times. CDR3 DNA: TGTGCCGGAAGAGGGGCAGGTCAAGAGACCCAGTACTTC. It translates to CAGRGAGQETQYF. V gene TRBV7-9 combines with J gene TRBJ2-5, with D perhaps given as TRBD1 or TRBD2 (5 bases each). CDR1 SEHNR and CDR2 FQNEAQ come from the germline V gene (reference sequence). The V and J ends lost 11 bases and 2 bases respectively, with 15 bases between them. The length of the CDR3 is 13 residues.

This clonotype was seen many times. This chain uses TRBV29-1 with TRBJ1-2; D might be TRBD1 (5 bases). This CDR3 has 13 residues. The germline V gene encodes CDR1 SQVTM and CDR2 ANQGSEA. V shed 3 bases and J shed 4 bases, with 12 bases lying between them. CDR3 residues: CSVESRDLYGYTF. The CDR3 DNA follows: TGCAGCGTTGAGTCCAGGGATCTCTATGGCTACACCTTC. The full variable domain, its missing parts supplied by reference TRBV29-1 and TRBJ1-2, is SAVISQKPSRDICQRGTSLTIQCQVDSQVTMMFWYRQQPGQSLTLIATANQGSEATYESGFVIDKFPISRPNLTFSTLTVSNMSPEDSSIYLCSVESRDLYGYTFGSGTRLTVV.

At least ten counts were recorded for this clonotype. The V call is TRBV6-2 or TRBV6-3, the J call TRBJ2-2, with 9 bases aligning to TRBD2. CDR1 and CDR2 from the germline V gene are MNHEY and SVGEGT. The CDR3 loop spans 16 amino acids. V lost 7 bases, J lost 6 bases, and 12 bases stayed unmatched. In DNA form, the CDR3 reads TGTGCCAGCACCGTCGTGCTAGCGGGGATAGCCGGGGAGCTGTTTTTT. Amino acid sequence: CASTVVLAGIAGELFF.

This clonotype was seen a few times. The chain is built from TRBV20-1 and TRBJ2-5; a weak D match, TRBD2 (5 bases). V lost 2 bases and J lost 9, with 19 bases in between. CDR3 length: 14 amino acids. Germline V lookup: CDR1 DFQATT, CDR2 SNEGSKA (reference sequence). CDR3 loop: CSARTGSGGQPQYF. The CDR3 DNA reads TGCAGTGCTAGAACCGGGTCCGGAGGTCAGCCCCAGTACTTC.

This clonotype was seen more than once but under ten times. The chain combines TRBV2 with TRBJ2-5, with 14 bases fitting TRBD2. CDR1 is SNHLY and CDR2 is FYNNEI in the germline V gene. The CDR3 runs 15 residues. With 11 bases clipped from V and 5 bases from J, the junction kept 10 bases outside the gene matches. CDR3 bases: TGTGCCGGACGACTAGCGGGGGGGCTCGGGGAGACCCAGTACTTC. Translating gives CAGRLAGGLGETQYF.

Many counts were recorded for this clonotype. The chain links TRBV20-1 to TRBJ1-1, with a tentative D call TRBD1 (6 bases). The ends were cut back, 5 bases at V and 0 bases at J, with 13 bases in the middle. Germline V gene sequence: CDR1 DFQATT, CDR2 SNEGSKA (reference sequence). This CDR3 spans 14 amino acids. The chain's CDR3 is CSARPGAVNTEAFF. The CDR3, as DNA: TGCAGTGCTCGCCCGGGGGCTGTGAACACTGAAGCTTTCTTT.

This clonotype was seen repeatedly, ten times or more. The rearrangement links TRBV7-3 to TRBJ2-7; possibly TRBD2 for D (6 bases). The germline V gene has CDR1 SGHTA and CDR2 FQGTGA. V lost 1 base, J lost 0 bases, and 10 bases lay in between. CDR3 length equals 15 residues. The CDR3 is CASSLRPGDSYEQYF. The DNA of the CDR3 is TGTGCCAGCAGCTTAAGGCCGGGGGACTCCTACGAGCAGTACTTC.

This clonotype was detected many times. The chain has TRBV7-8 and TRBJ1-1, with D unresolved. CDR1 SGHVS and CDR2 FQNEAQ come from the germline V gene. The CDR3 is made up of 14 amino acids. The V end was cut by 7 bases, the J end by 1 base, with 13 bases between. CDR3 nucleotides: TGTGCCAGCACCGAGGACCCAGGGAACACTGAAGCTTTCTTT. Amino acids: CASTEDPGNTEAFF.

This clonotype was picked up many times. The chain links TRBV4-1 to TRBJ1-5; D gene uncertain. V lost 1 base and J 7 bases, leaving 5 bases between the germline ends. Per germline, CDR1 MGHRA and CDR2 YSYEKL. This CDR3 has 12 amino acids. CDR3 loop: CASSQGGQPQHF. CDR3 nucleotides: TGCGCCAGCAGCCAAGGGGGACAGCCCCAGCATTTT.

This clonotype was seen more than once but under ten times. The chain employs TRBV18 and TRBJ2-2; D uncertain. V lost 8 bases and J 4 bases, leaving 8 bases between the germline ends. The CDR3 spans 12 residues. Germline CDR1 reads KGHSH; CDR2 reads LQKENI. CDR3 sequence: CASDMGTGELFF. The CDR3 region has the DNA TGTGCCAGCGACATGGGCACCGGGGAGCTGTTTTTT.

This clonotype was found many times. The rearrangement joins TRBV4-2 to TRBJ2-7; D is uncertain. The germline gives CDR1 LGHNA, CDR2 YNFKEQ. With 3 bases removed from V and 3 bases from J, the gap between germline ends came to 12 bases. The CDR3 is 14 amino acids. CDR3 bases: TGTGCCAGCAGCCATGACCAGGACGGCTACGAGCAGTACTTC. Residues: CASSHDQDGYEQYF.

This clonotype appeared many times. The V and J genes are TRBV7-2 and TRBJ1-3, with D possibly TRBD1 on 6 matching bases. The ends were cut back, 5 bases at V and 4 bases at J, with 12 bases in the middle. In germline, CDR1 is SGHTA, CDR2 FQGNSA. The CDR3 extends over 14 amino acids. The CDR3 DNA is TGTGCCAGCAGCCCTTGGGGGGCCGGAAACACCATATATTTT. It codes for CASSPWGAGNTIYF.